This paragraph reports one T cell receptor (beta chain). It lacks a known antigen. No clone much larger than this one lies a single base away; base qualities are absent. Patients with a history of autoimmune disease or receiving systemic immunosuppression were excluded from the trial. Peripheral blood for TCR sequencing was collected from all dose cohorts at baseline, on cycle 4 day 1, and on cycle 7 day 1. Samples were obtained from an open-label, multicenter, first-in-human phase I dose-escalation trial of ivuxolimab. Adults with locally advanced or metastatic head and neck squamous cell, hepatocellular, melanoma or renal cell carcinoma were enrolled in the trial. CD4+ and CD8+ T cells were sorted separately from peripheral blood before TCR sequencing. Genomic DNA was extracted from sorted cells for sequencing of the TCRbeta CDR3 region. The immunoSEQ Assay was used for sequencing of TCRbeta CDR3 regions. The immuneACCESS repertoire file appears here via TCRdb, limited to in-frame rearrangements. These files lack a portion of the clones; in checked studies, under half of the deficit traces to unresolved V genes, and the cause of the others is not known. The sample table contains 35,000 to 45,000 clones; only one count was recorded for 75% to 90% of them. The ten largest clones take up 4.7% of the sample.

At the junction V is shortened by 5 bases and J by 0 bases, with 7 bases in between. From its cysteine to its phenylalanine, the CDR3 spans 13 amino acids. Only the CDR3 DNA stays, 39 bases, in frame from base 1. Reading the germline V gene gives CDR1 SGHTA and CDR2 FQGTGA. This entry is derived from a study of OX40 agonist ivuxolimab in advanced cancers. For the wider study: Ivuxolimab, which targeted the costimulatory receptor OX40 (CD134), was an agonistic, fully human IgG2 monoclonal antibody. Peripheral TCRbeta sequencing was intended to test whether TCR sequence diversity was altered and clonal T-cell expansion was caused by ivuxolimab. Partial responses occurred in three dose-escalation patients, of whom one had hepatocellular carcinoma and two had cutaneous melanoma. Of the approximately 50 dose-escalation patients, hepatocellular carcinoma was present in 19, melanoma in approximately 15, renal cell carcinoma in 9 and head and neck cancer in 9. Prior anti-PD-1, anti-PD-L1 or anti-CTLA-4 therapy was permitted, and about 40% of dose-escalation patients had received checkpoint inhibitors. Intravenous ivuxolimab was administered to patients every 2 weeks at six dose levels: 0.01, 0.1, 0.3, 1.5, 3 and 10 mg/kg. The paper reports the monotherapy dose-escalation portion (N ≈ 52 patients) of the phase I ivuxolimab trial. In the dose-escalation cohort, 82.7% of patients were male, and the mean age was about 55 years, with a range of about 23 to 85. Results the study describes overall, beyond this receptor: After ivuxolimab, expanded clones were on average more numerous among CD8+ T cells than among CD4+ T cells. At doses of 0.1 to 3.0 mg/kg, clonal expansion of both CD4+ and CD8+ T cells in blood was seen between baseline and week 6. In the 0.1-3.0 mg/kg groups, partial responders had among the lowest normalized peripheral clonal expansion, particularly in CD8+ T cells. Antigen specificity was not determined for the clonally expanded peripheral T cells. Low levels of normalized T-cell clonal expansion were also shown by some nonresponding patients.

Sample: CD4+ or CD8+ T cells sorted from blood, taken in a trial of the OX40 agonist ivuxolimab. The source of this sequence is an adult with an advanced solid tumor such as melanoma, head and neck, liver or kidney cancer. Here the chain combines TRBV7-3 and TRBJ1-1, with TRBD1 perhaps the D gene, on 5 matching bases. The DNA sequence is TGTGCCAGCAGCCGGGGGGTGAACACTGAAGCTTTCTTT. The resulting protein is CASSRGVNTEAFF.